This TCR beta chain was captured in a study of identical twins. Study-wide results and limits: The more abundant beta clonotypes in cord blood had fewer insertions, and memory repertoires did not show this. Cross-sectional statistical analysis, not tracking of the same donors, underpinned the conclusions.

Unique molecular identifiers were in the cDNA, with template-switch universal primer binding. TCRdb reprocessed the 5' RACE reads via MiXCR and lists one record per CDR3 protein. Of 150,000 or so distinct CDR3 sequences in the sample, under 4.5% were seen once. The sample holds many counts of this clonotype. Its antigen is not identified. Looked up from germline, CDR1 is LGHNA and CDR2 is YSLEER. This CDR3 is 14 amino acids long. The ends were cut back, 5 bases at V and 2 bases at J, with 9 bases in the middle. The sample comprised memory T cells sorted from blood. The rearrangement links TRBV4-3 to TRBJ2-2; D is possibly TRBD2 (6 bases). The TCR was taken from a man between 18 and 35 years old in good health. Here the CDR3 DNA reads TGCGCCAGCAGCGCGGGATATAACACCGGGGAGCTGTTTTTT. Translation gives CASSAGYNTGELFF.